This T cell receptor beta chain was sequenced in a study of OX40 agonist ivuxolimab in advanced cancers. Sequencing used immunoSEQ multiplex PCR; TCRdb keeps in-frame clones, though not all of them. The sample contains 65,000 to 100,000 clones, about 86% of which appear only once. This clone came up once. Source: CD4+ or CD8+ T cells sorted from blood, taken in a trial of the OX40 agonist ivuxolimab. The TCR comes from an adult with an advanced solid tumor such as melanoma, head and neck, liver or kidney cancer.

For the CDR3, the DNA is TGCGCCAGCAGCCCGACCGCTAACTATGGCTACACCTTC. This gives the protein CASSPTANYGYTF. The V and J genes are TRBV5-1 and TRBJ1-2; D is unclear. The V end was cut by 4 bases, the J end by 0 bases, with 7 bases between. CDR3 length: 13 residues. CDR1 and CDR2 from the germline V gene are SGHRS and YFSETQ.